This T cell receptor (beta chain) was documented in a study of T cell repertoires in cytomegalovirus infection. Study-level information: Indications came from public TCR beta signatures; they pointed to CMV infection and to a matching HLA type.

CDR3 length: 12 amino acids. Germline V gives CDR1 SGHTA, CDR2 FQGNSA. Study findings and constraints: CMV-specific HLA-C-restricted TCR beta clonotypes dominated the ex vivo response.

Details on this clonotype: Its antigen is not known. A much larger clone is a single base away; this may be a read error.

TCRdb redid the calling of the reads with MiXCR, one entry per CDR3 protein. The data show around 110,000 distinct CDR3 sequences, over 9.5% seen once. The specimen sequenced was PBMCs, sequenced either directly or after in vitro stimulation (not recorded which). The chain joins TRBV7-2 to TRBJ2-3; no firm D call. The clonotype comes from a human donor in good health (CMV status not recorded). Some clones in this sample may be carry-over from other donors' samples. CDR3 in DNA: TGTGTCAGCAGCACCACGGGAGATACGCAGTATTTT. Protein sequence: CVSSTTGDTQYF.